This T cell receptor beta chain was sequenced during a study of regulatory T cells in long-lasting Graves disease. Findings of the study overall: Those with persistent Graves' had less TCR diversity than newly diagnosed patients. Persistent disease preferred TRBV28, TRBJ1-2 and TRBJ2-5; new disease, TRBV20-1 and TRBJ2-1.

Investigators prepared the TCR beta libraries by applying iRepertoire HTBI primers and Arm-PCR of CDR3 regions. TCRdb re-analysed the multiplex PCR reads in MiXCR, keeping a single row per CDR3 protein. The sample has 400,000 to 450,000 distinct CDR3 sequences, under 15% seen once. Germline loops: CDR1 LGHDT, CDR2 YNNKEL (reference sequence). The V gene lost 2 bases and the J gene lost 4 bases, with 14 bases spanning the gap. This CDR3 is 15 amino acids long. Time point noted: newly diagnosed GD, antithyroid drugs for less than 3 months. Scientists built the TCR library using RNA that was extracted from PBMCs. The sample holds many counts of this clonotype. Its antigen is undetermined. This same sample was also part of a study on T cells in Graves' hyperthyroidism and ophthalmopathy. That source notes: With the HTBI primer set, the TCR CDR3 went through a first round of RT-PCR. The authors' 13 V-J model separated ophthalmopathy from stable hyperthyroidism.

The genes are TRBV3-1 and TRBJ1-2; the D is unclear. Here the sequenced sample was peripheral blood mononuclear cells (PBMCs), taken at new diagnosis, from a patient treated with antithyroid drugs. This receptor was obtained from a woman aged 30 to 39 with Graves disease. Here the CDR3 DNA reads TGTGCCAGCAGCCAACTATCCGTTCCAGCCTATGGCTACACCTTC. It encodes CASSQLSVPAYGYTF.